This TCR beta chain was captured by sequencing in a study of Graves' ophthalmopathy and Graves' hyperthyroidism. The CDR3 is 12 amino acids. Trimming removed 10 bases at V and 2 bases at J, with 11 bases between. Per the germline V gene, CDR1 is ENHRY and CDR2 is SYGVKD. TCR beta CDR3 amplification used RNA transcripts. HTBI primers served in a first-round RT-PCR, which a second-round multiplex PCR followed. TCRdb re-called the multiplex PCR reads with MiXCR, one entry per CDR3 protein. The sample records about 700,000 distinct CDR3 sequences, roughly two fifths being singletons. Moderate-to-severe activity, CAS ≥3, NOSPECS ≥4 and duration under 3 months were recorded for donors with ophthalmopathy. There are many counts of this clonotype.

The receptor was derived from an adult man with Graves' ophthalmopathy. The sample taken for sequencing was peripheral blood. The chain recombines TRBV10-3 with TRBJ1-1, with D unresolved. CDR3 sequence: CATSADNTEAFF. In DNA, the CDR3 is TGTGCCACCTCGGCGGATAACACTGAAGCTTTCTTT.